The 32 T cell receptor beta chains reported below all come from one sample, sequenced in a study of memory CD4+ T cells and cytomegalovirus serostatus. TCRdb keeps only in-frame clones here, not all; method: immunoSEQ multiplex PCR. The table has 40,000 to 55,000 clones, over 65% seen once; the top ten hold roughly 0.6%. Single viable CD3+CD4+CD8-CD45RO+ cells were sorted as the memory CD4+ T cells. Specimen: memory CD4+ T cells from blood. Receptors originate from an adult in good health and CMV-seronegative.

The V gene is TRBV11-2, the J gene TRBJ2-3; D is perhaps TRBD1 (5 bases). The germline gives CDR1 SGHAT, CDR2 FQNNGV. The CDR3 runs 16 residues. V was cut by 5 bases and J by 3 bases, with 18 bases left in between. CDR3 protein: CASSPRIAGATDTQYF. The CDR3 DNA is TGTGCCAGCAGCCCGCGGATAGCTGGGGCGACAGATACGCAGTATTTT.

The chain is built from TRBV4-2 and TRBJ1-5, with D possibly being TRBD1 (6 bases). The V end was cut by 0 bases, the J end by 5 bases, with 14 bases between. Germline-derived CDR1 and CDR2 are LGHNA and YNFKEQ. The CDR3 is made up of 16 amino acids. CDR3 residues: CASSQDLTGPYQPQHF. CDR3 DNA sequence: TGTGCCAGCAGCCAAGATTTAACAGGGCCCTATCAGCCCCAGCATTTT.

The chain links TRBV27 to TRBJ1-6; 10 bases are shared with TRBD1. The CDR3 totals 15 residues. In germline, CDR1 is MNHEY, CDR2 SMNVEV (reference sequence). V trimming: 8 bases; J trimming: 3 bases; junction bases outside the gene matches: 4. The CDR3 nucleotides are TGTGCCAGCGGGAGGACAGGGGGCTATAATTCACCCCTCCACTTT. The encoded protein is CASGRTGGYNSPLHF.

The chain has TRBV5-6 and TRBJ1-1, with 8 bases matching TRBD1. The V gene end was trimmed by 3 bases and the J gene end by 7 bases; junction bases not matched to a gene: 5. The CDR3 covers 13 residues. Germline V gene sequence: CDR1 SGHDT, CDR2 YYEEEE. The CDR3 bases are TGTGCCAGCAGCTCCGGACAGGGCGGTGAAGCTTTCTTT. Translated: CASSSGQGGEAFF.

The chain uses TRBV19 and TRBJ2-7; TRBD1 or TRBD2 may be the D gene (7 bases each). The germline V gene has CDR1 LNHDA and CDR2 SQIVND (reference sequence). Trimming pared 5 bases from V and 3 bases from J, leaving 17 bases between. This CDR3 is built from 15 residues. CDR3 sequence: CASSPGGTAGYEQYF. For the CDR3, the DNA is TGTGCCAGTAGTCCCGGGGGGACAGCCGGCTACGAGCAGTACTTC.

This chain links TRBV7-2 with TRBJ2-6; D unclear. Germline CDR1 is SGHTA and CDR2 is FQGNSA. The CDR3 runs 15 residues. V lost 4 bases and J lost 1, with 8 bases in between. The CDR3 sequence is CASSSSVSGANVLTF. The CDR3 DNA sequence: TGTGCCAGCAGCTCGTCCGTGTCTGGGGCCAACGTCCTGACTTTC.

The chain links TRBV27 to TRBJ2-7, with 8 positions matching TRBD2. CDR3 size: 17 residues. V was pared by 1 base and J by 3 bases, with 11 bases of the junction left unmatched. In germline, CDR1 is MNHEY, CDR2 SMNVEV (reference sequence). This CDR3 is CASSLLPGGSDYYEQYF. The CDR3 DNA follows: TGTGCCAGCAGTTTATTACCGGGGGGGAGCGATTACTACGAGCAGTACTTC.

The chain has TRBV18 and TRBJ1-1, with a tentative D call TRBD1 (5 bases). Per germline, CDR1 KGHSH and CDR2 LQKENI. The V gene lost 2 bases and the J gene lost 5 bases, with 18 bases spanning the gap. The CDR3 has 16 residues. The CDR3 loop reads CASSPTLLGGKTEAFF. DNA of the CDR3: TGTGCCAGCTCACCAACCTTATTGGGGGGTAAGACTGAAGCTTTCTTT.

The CDR3 loop is CASSNRQGFNQPQHF. The CDR3, as DNA: TGTGCCAGTAGCAACAGACAGGGGTTCAATCAGCCCCAGCATTTT. The genes are TRBV19 and TRBJ1-5; 8 bases are a match to TRBD1. V gave up 6 bases and J gave up 3 bases; unmatched junction bases: 7. The CDR3 runs 15 residues. In germline, CDR1 is LNHDA, CDR2 SQIVND (reference sequence).

The chain employs TRBV9 and TRBJ1-6, with D unresolved. Per germline, CDR1 SGDLS and CDR2 YYNGEE. Trimming removed 0 bases from V and 9 bases from J, with 7 bases in between. CDR3 size: 13 residues. The CDR3, as DNA: TGTGCCAGCAGCGTAGACGAGGGTTCACCCCTCCACTTT. This codes for CASSVDEGSPLHF.

This sequence joins TRBV6-1 and TRBJ2-7; 9 nucleotides match TRBD1. CDR3 length: 14 residues. Trimming removed 4 bases from V and 6 bases from J; junction bases left unmatched: 7. Germline V gene lookup returns CDR1 MNHNS and CDR2 SASEGT. The CDR3 region has the DNA TGTGCCAGCAGTGTGGGCGACAGGGGGTTCGAGCAGTACTTC. Its translation: CASSVGDRGFEQYF.

The rearrangement links TRBV9 to TRBJ2-3; D remains ambiguous. This CDR3 is 14 amino acids long. V lost 4 bases to trimming and J lost 5 bases, with 14 bases between them. Germline CDR1 is SGDLS and CDR2 is YYNGEE. CDR3 in amino acids: CASSRTPDRDTQYF. Written as DNA, the CDR3 is TGTGCCAGCAGCCGCACTCCAGATCGAGATACGCAGTATTTT.

The chain employs TRBV25-1 and TRBJ1-1, with 7 positions matching TRBD1. Germline-derived CDR1 and CDR2 are MGHDK and SYGVNS. The J segment lost 6 bases and the V segment lost 5 bases, leaving 12 bases of the junction unmatched. The CDR3 is made up of 15 amino acids. The CDR3 reads CASSHPTPGGPEAFF. As DNA, the CDR3 is TGTGCCAGCAGTCACCCAACTCCAGGGGGGCCTGAAGCTTTCTTT.

The chain uses TRBV7-9 and TRBJ1-1; no firm D call. CDR3 length: 15 residues. The V gene lost 5 bases and the J gene lost 2 bases, with 15 bases spanning the gap. Germline CDR1 is SEHNR and CDR2 is FQNEAQ (reference sequence). The CDR3 nucleotides read TGTGCCAGCAGCCCACGAGGGTCCCCTAACACTGAAGCTTTCTTT. Translation: CASSPRGSPNTEAFF.

V is TRBV15 and J is TRBJ1-5; no reliable D call. Germline values: CDR1 LNHNV, CDR2 YYDKDF (reference sequence). The length of the CDR3 is 13 residues. Trimming stripped 5 bases from V and 6 bases from J, with 11 bases between. For the CDR3, the DNA is TGTGCCACCAGCTGGGGAGATTTTCAGCCCCAGCATTTT. It translates to CATSWGDFQPQHF.

Concerning this clone itself: The same CDR3 arises from other DNA sequences in this sample as well. CDR3 region: CASSLGLSNEQFF. The CDR3 DNA reads TGTGCCAGCAGCTTAGGGCTTAGTAATGAGCAGTTCTTC. The V call is TRBV11-2, the J call TRBJ2-1, with no clear D. V lost 1 base to trimming and J lost 7 bases, with 8 bases between them. The CDR3 has 13 residues. Germline V CDR1 and CDR2: SGHAT, FQNNGV.

This chain uses TRBV18 with TRBJ2-7, with 7 bases that match TRBD2. From germline, CDR1 is KGHSH and CDR2 LQKENI. After removal of 3 bases from V and 0 bases from J, the junction contained 2 bases not matched to a gene. The CDR3 totals 14 residues. The CDR3 protein is CASSPRGDSYEQYF. The CDR3 DNA reads as TGTGCCAGCTCACCTCGGGGGGACTCCTACGAGCAGTACTTC.

V gene TRBV27 combines with J gene TRBJ1-2; no clear D. Trimming stripped 0 bases from V and 5 bases from J, with 13 bases between. Germline assignment: CDR1 MNHEY and CDR2 SMNVEV (reference sequence). This CDR3 has 15 residues. The DNA of the CDR3 is TGTGCCAGCAGTTTATCGGGAAGGGAAACGTATGGCTACACCTTC. Residues: CASSLSGRETYGYTF.

The chain carries TRBV10-2 and TRBJ1-3; possibly TRBD1 for D (5 bases). CDR1 is WSHSY, CDR2 SAAADI, per germline. V gave up 0 bases and J gave up 0 bases, with 15 bases separating them. The CDR3 runs to 18 residues. CDR3 residues: CASSESGGAFDSGNTIYF. The CDR3 nucleotides read TGCGCCAGCAGTGAGTCGGGAGGGGCTTTCGACTCTGGAAACACCATATATTTT.

The J gene is TRBJ1-1, the V gene TRBV25-1, with TRBD1 as a possible D gene (5 bases). V dropped 7 bases and J dropped 0 bases, with 15 bases sitting between them. Germline values: CDR1 MGHDK, CDR2 SYGVNS. This CDR3 is 15 amino acids long. CDR3 sequence reads: CASTWQGVMNTEAFF. The CDR3 bases are TGTGCCAGCACATGGCAGGGAGTGATGAACACTGAAGCTTTCTTT.

V and J are TRBV7-8 and TRBJ2-2; 10 nucleotides line up with TRBD1. The CDR3 covers 16 residues. Losses at the gene ends were 5 bases for V and 5 bases for J; bases not matched to a gene: 8. The germline gives CDR1 SGHVS, CDR2 FQNEAQ. The CDR3 is CASSIDRGRETGELFF. CDR3 coding DNA: TGTGCCAGCAGCATAGACAGGGGGCGGGAGACCGGGGAGCTGTTTTTT.

The CDR3 loop is CASSIGGAYEQYF. The CDR3 DNA is TGTGCCAGTAGTATCGGCGGAGCCTACGAGCAGTACTTC. The V gene is TRBV19, the J gene TRBJ2-7; D not certain. The CDR3 sequence is 13 residues long. Germline V lookup: CDR1 LNHDA, CDR2 SQIVND (reference sequence). Trimming removed 3 bases at V and 2 bases at J, with 8 bases between. The entire variable domain, with the rest obtained from reference TRBV19 and TRBJ2-7, is as follows: DGGITQSPKYLFRKEGQNVTLSCEQNLNHDAMYWYRQDPGQGLRLIYYSQIVNDFQKGDIAEGYSVSREKKESFPLTVTSAQKNPTAFYLCASSIGGAYEQYFGPGTRLTVT.

The J gene is TRBJ2-7, the V gene TRBV9; unclear D gene. This CDR3 comprises 14 residues. The V gene lost 0 bases and the J gene lost 2 bases, with 9 bases spanning the gap. Germline V lookup: CDR1 SGDLS, CDR2 YYNGEE. CDR3 loop: CASSVGVLPYEQYF. In nucleotides, the CDR3 is TGTGCCAGCAGCGTAGGGGTCCTACCCTACGAGCAGTACTTC.

The rearrangement links TRBV7-9 to TRBJ2-1, with 7 positions matching TRBD2. This CDR3 contains 16 residues. Unmatched junction bases numbered 4, after V lost 2 bases and J lost 0 bases. Germline assignment: CDR1 SEHNR and CDR2 FQNEAQ (reference sequence). The CDR3 here is CASSLLLADSYNEQFF. CDR3 in DNA: TGTGCCAGCAGCTTACTTCTAGCGGACTCCTACAATGAGCAGTTCTTC. Full variable domain (outside the CDR3, taken from reference TRBV7-9 and TRBJ2-1): DTGVSQNPRHKITKRGQNVTFRCDPISEHNRLYWYRQTLGQGPEFLTYFQNEAQLEKSRLLSDRFSAERPKGSFSTLEIQRTEQGDSAMYLCASSLLLADSYNEQFFGPGTRLTVL.

The rearrangement links TRBV29-1 to TRBJ1-1; D is uncertain. CDR1 is SQVTM, CDR2 ANQGSEA, per germline. V was shortened by 7 bases and J by 1 base, with 13 bases between the two germline ends. This CDR3 has 13 amino acids. The CDR3 DNA is TGCAGCGCGAAGGAGGATGGGAACACTGAAGCTTTCTTT. As protein: CSAKEDGNTEAFF. The full variable domain, completed using reference TRBV29-1 and TRBJ1-1, is SAVISQKPSRDICQRGTSLTIQCQVDSQVTMMFWYRQQPGQSLTLIATANQGSEATYESGFVIDKFPISRPNLTFSTLTVSNMSPEDSSIYLCSAKEDGNTEAFFGQGTRLTVV.

The chain has TRBV2 and TRBJ2-7, with 9 bases aligning to TRBD1. The CDR3 length is 16 residues. V shed 5 bases, J shed 1 base, and the junction held 9 bases outside the gene matches. Germline V CDR1 and CDR2: SNHLY, FYNNEI. The CDR3 DNA sequence: TGTGCCAGCAGTAACCCGGACAGGGGAGGGTCCTACGAGCAGTACTTC. This encodes CASSNPDRGGSYEQYF.

This rearrangement joins TRBV19 to TRBJ1-4; no firm D call. Germline-derived CDR1 and CDR2 are LNHDA and SQIVND (reference sequence). The CDR3 has 15 residues. Trimming left V 6 bases short and J 0 bases short, with 11 bases between. Here the CDR3 DNA reads TGTGCCAGTAGAACGGTTTCGGCAACTAATGAAAAACTGTTTTTT. Encoded protein: CASRTVSATNEKLFF.

The chain recombines TRBV28 with TRBJ2-2; no firm D call. The germline gives CDR1 MDHEN, CDR2 SYDVKM. The CDR3 runs 13 residues. V lost 1 base and J 2 bases, leaving 2 bases between the germline ends. CDR3 amino acids: CASSLYNTGELFF. CDR3 DNA: TGTGCCAGCAGTTTATACAACACCGGGGAGCTGTTTTTT.

CDR3 nucleotides: TGCGCCAGCAGCTTGAACGGCAAGGAGACCCAGTACTTC. Its protein is CASSLNGKETQYF. The chain couples TRBV5-1 to TRBJ2-5; D uncertain. Germline CDR1 reads SGHRS; CDR2 reads YFSETQ. Trimming took 1 base from V and 5 from J, leaving 9 bases between them. This CDR3 has 13 amino acids.

The chain carries TRBV2 and TRBJ2-2; D is uncertain. Germline CDR1 SNHLY, CDR2 FYNNEI. V was shortened by 6 bases and J by 1 base, with 6 bases between the two germline ends. CDR3 length: 13 residues. The CDR3 sequence is CASRTVNTGELFF. Here the CDR3 DNA reads TGTGCCAGCAGGACGGTGAACACCGGGGAGCTGTTTTTT.

The rearrangement joins TRBV6-5 to TRBJ2-7; no clear D. Trimming shortened V by 2 bases and J by 5 bases, and 19 bases separated the two germline ends. The CDR3 totals 16 residues. The germline CDR1 and CDR2 sequences are MNHEY and SVGAGI. CDR3 sequence reads: CASSYSFRASAHEQYF. CDR3 nucleotide sequence: TGTGCCAGCAGTTACAGTTTCCGCGCCAGCGCCCACGAGCAGTACTTC.

The chain combines TRBV2 with TRBJ1-3; D perhaps matches TRBD1 (5 bases). The CDR3 runs 15 residues. The V end was cut by 6 bases, the J end by 3 bases, with 15 bases between. CDR1 SNHLY and CDR2 FYNNEI come from the germline V gene. This CDR3 reads CASSGAPNLGNTIYF. CDR3 in DNA: TGTGCCAGCAGCGGGGCTCCGAACCTTGGAAACACCATATATTTT. Drawing the rest from reference TRBV2 and TRBJ1-3, the complete variable domain is EPEVTQTPSHQVTQMGQEVILRCVPISNHLYFYWYRQILGQKVEFLVSFYNNEISEKSEIFDDQFSVERPDGSNFTLKIRSTKLEDSAMYFCASSGAPNLGNTIYFGEGSWLTVV.